This TCR beta chain is drawn from a study of blood T cell repertoires in COVID-19. Study summary: Acute and convalescent COVID-19 samples came from the United States, Italy and Spain. PBMCs, B-cell-depleted T cells, or T cells provided the cDNA or gDNA that made up the material.

The CDR3 is 15 residues long. CDR1 is MDHEN and CDR2 is SYDVKM in the germline V gene. The ends were cut back, 2 bases at V and 4 bases at J, with 12 bases in the middle. In the study's own analysis: Researchers report that nucleated cell counts were estimated from reference gene primer amplification. Data came from immunoSEQ multiplex PCR; TCRdb stores just in-frame clones and leaves some out. V and J calls and clone size are those listed in that table; D and trimming were worked out from the DNA. The sample has around 81,000 clones; 88% are singletons. The TCR was taken from a man between 65 and 79 years old with acute or convalescent COVID-19. Sample: peripheral blood. V gene TRBV28 combines with J gene TRBJ1-5, with TRBD1 as a possible D gene (6 bases). The CDR3 loop reads CASSLPDRFNQPQHF. In nucleotides, the CDR3 is TGTGCCAGCAGTTTACCTGACAGGTTTAATCAGCCCCAGCATTTT. Combining the CDR3 with reference TRBV28 and TRBJ1-5 gives the whole variable domain DVKVTQSSRYLVKRTGEKVFLECVQDMDHENMFWYRQDPGLGLRLIYFSYDVKMKEKGDIPEGYSVSREKKERFSLILESASTNQTSMYLCASSLPDRFNQPQHFGDGTRLSIL.